This entry concerns a single T cell receptor beta chain. Its specificity is unknown. The data were taken from a study of shared clonotypes between healthy human individuals. Whole-study findings and limits: The generation probabilities recorded for non-shared clonotypes fell below those of clonotypes shared by all four donors. Across subsets, estimated richness was generally greater for naive than for memory populations.

V gave up 1 base and J gave up 4 bases, with 11 bases separating them. Per the germline V gene, CDR1 is SQVTM and CDR2 is ANQGSEA. The CDR3 consists of 14 residues. Sorted subsets were amplified in replicate PCRs using around 200 ng DNA, about 30,000 T cell genomes. Data came from immunoSEQ multiplex PCR; TCRdb stores just in-frame clones and leaves some out. The table shows around 700,000 clones, with 55% to 85% occurring only once. The TCR comes from a woman in her twenties or thirties in good health. The V call is TRBV29-1, the J call TRBJ1-3; D not certain. The sequenced sample consisted of memory CD4+ T cells sorted from blood. Subset of the sample: CD45RA-negative fraction. CDR3 nucleotides: TGCAGCGTTGAAGGCGGGTCGGCCGGAAACACCATATATTTT. Amino acids: CSVEGGSAGNTIYF.